Listed below are T cell receptor beta chains from one sample, sequenced in a study of T cell responses to AZD1222 COVID-19 vaccine. The assay was immunoSEQ multiplex PCR, and TCRdb's table has in-frame clones only and misses some. The sample records about 160,000 clones, approximately 90% being singletons. The sequencing used peripheral blood, collected on day 0 of AZD1222 vaccination. The receptors come from an adult in good health. Both conserved end residues are part of each CDR3. The D gene is left open where the match is weak. Clone size is stated in some rows and not others, as once, few, many or a class when expanded.

clone size: NA
V gene: TRBV6-2/TRBV6-3
J gene: TRBJ1-5
D gene: NA
CDR3 protein: CASSSARGSWQPQHF
CDR3 DNA: TGTGCCAGCAGTTCTGCCAGGGGTAGTTGGCAGCCCCAGCATTTT

clone size: once
V gene: TRBV27
J gene: TRBJ1-5
D gene: NA
CDR3 protein: CASSLEGSDQPQHF
CDR3 DNA: TGTGCCAGCAGTTTAGAAGGCAGCGATCAGCCCCAGCATTTT

clone size: NA
V gene: TRBV14
J gene: TRBJ2-1
D gene: NA
CDR3 protein: CASSPRRVSYNEQFF
CDR3 DNA: TGTGCCAGCAGCCCCAGACGGGTCTCCTACAATGAGCAGTTCTTC

clone size: NA
V gene: TRBV19
J gene: TRBJ2-1
D gene: NA
CDR3 protein: CASSTYHREVNEQFF
CDR3 DNA: TGTGCCAGTAGTACTTACCACAGGGAGGTGAATGAGCAGTTCTTC

clone size: NA
V gene: TRBV20-1
J gene: TRBJ1-1
D gene: NA
CDR3 protein: CSVPRTEAFF
CDR3 DNA: TGCAGCGTCCCAAGGACTGAAGCTTTCTTT

clone size: few
V gene: TRBV6-1
J gene: TRBJ2-7
D gene: TRBD1
CDR3 protein: CASSEAGTGGYEQYF
CDR3 DNA: TGTGCCAGCAGTGAAGCCGGGACAGGGGGTTACGAGCAGTACTTC

clone size: few
V gene: TRBV19
J gene: TRBJ1-3
D gene: NA
CDR3 protein: CASSRGRAGNTIYF
CDR3 DNA: TGTGCCAGTAGCAGAGGACGAGCGGGAAACACCATATATTTT

clone size: once
V gene: TRBV4-2
J gene: TRBJ1-1
D gene: NA
CDR3 protein: CASSPRPGYTEAFF
CDR3 DNA: TGTGCCAGCAGCCCCCGACCGGGTTACACTGAAGCTTTCTTT

clone size: once
V gene: TRBV2
J gene: TRBJ2-7
D gene: NA
CDR3 protein: CASSGSVENEQYF
CDR3 DNA: TGTGCCAGCAGTGGTAGCGTCGAAAACGAGCAGTACTTC

clone size: NA
V gene: TRBV5-1
J gene: TRBJ2-1
D gene: NA
CDR3 protein: CASSFGASFLDNEQFF
CDR3 DNA: TGCGCCAGCAGCTTTGGAGCTAGCTTCCTTGACAATGAGCAGTTCTTC

clone size: few
V gene: TRBV7-6
J gene: TRBJ2-1
D gene: TRBD2
CDR3 protein: CASSLGGGRALSEQFF
CDR3 DNA: TGTGCCAGCAGCTTGGGGGGCGGGAGGGCCCTCAGTGAGCAGTTCTTC

clone size: few
V gene: TRBV29-1
J gene: TRBJ1-2
D gene: NA
CDR3 protein: CSAVGWDYGYTF
CDR3 DNA: TGCAGCGCTGTAGGTTGGGACTATGGCTACACCTTC

clone size: NA
V gene: TRBV18
J gene: TRBJ1-4
D gene: NA
CDR3 protein: CASSPYSPAGNEKLFF
CDR3 DNA: TGTGCCAGCTCACCTTACTCCCCGGCGGGTAATGAAAAACTGTTTTTT

clone size: few
V gene: TRBV30
J gene: TRBJ1-2
D gene: NA
CDR3 protein: CAWSVEANYGYTF
CDR3 DNA: TGTGCCTGGAGTGTGGAAGCTAACTATGGCTACACCTTC

clone size: NA
V gene: TRBV5-1
J gene: TRBJ2-5
D gene: TRBD2
CDR3 protein: CASNPAGIQETQYF
CDR3 DNA: TGCGCCAGCAACCCAGCGGGAATCCAAGAGACCCAGTACTTC

clone size: NA
V gene: TRBV15
J gene: TRBJ2-1
D gene: NA
CDR3 protein: CATSARGNRNNEQFF
CDR3 DNA: TGTGCCACCAGCGCCAGGGGTAATAGAAACAATGAGCAGTTCTTC

clone size: once
V gene: TRBV6-5
J gene: TRBJ1-2
D gene: NA
CDR3 protein: CASSTTQGFYGYTF
CDR3 DNA: TGTGCCAGCAGTACTACTCAGGGGTTCTATGGCTACACCTTC

clone size: NA
V gene: TRBV19
J gene: TRBJ1-4
D gene: NA
CDR3 protein: CASTPGWTNEKLFF
CDR3 DNA: TGTGCCAGTACCCCAGGGTGGACTAATGAAAAACTGTTTTTT

clone size: once
V gene: TRBV28
J gene: TRBJ2-7
D gene: TRBD1
CDR3 protein: CASSLLQGNYLYEQYF
CDR3 DNA: TGTGCCAGCAGTTTGTTACAGGGGAATTACCTCTACGAGCAGTACTTC

clone size: NA
V gene: TRBV4-1
J gene: TRBJ1-5
D gene: NA
CDR3 protein: CASSQEASNQPQHF
CDR3 DNA: TGCGCCAGCAGCCAAGAGGCCTCCAATCAGCCCCAGCATTTT

clone size: NA
V gene: TRBV18
J gene: TRBJ1-5
D gene: NA
CDR3 protein: CASSPATVNQPQHF
CDR3 DNA: TGTGCCAGCTCACCAGCCACAGTCAATCAGCCCCAGCATTTT

clone size: NA
V gene: TRBV5-5
J gene: TRBJ2-2
D gene: NA
CDR3 protein: CASSPAPGQRGELFF
CDR3 DNA: TGTGCCAGCAGCCCTGCCCCGGGGCAAAGGGGGGAGCTGTTTTTT

clone size: NA
V gene: TRBV10-2
J gene: TRBJ2-7
D gene: NA
CDR3 protein: CATSIGVTYEQYF
CDR3 DNA: TGCGCCACCTCAATAGGTGTAACCTACGAGCAGTACTTC

clone size: NA
V gene: TRBV5-4
J gene: TRBJ2-5
D gene: NA
CDR3 protein: CASSSRTAEGETQYF
CDR3 DNA: TGTGCCAGCAGCTCACGGACTGCAGAGGGAGAGACCCAGTACTTC

clone size: once
V gene: TRBV5-5
J gene: TRBJ2-2
D gene: NA
CDR3 protein: CASSLGGPGELFF
CDR3 DNA: TGTGCCAGCAGCTTGGGCGGGCCCGGGGAGCTGTTTTTT

clone size: NA
V gene: TRBV5-1
J gene: TRBJ2-7
D gene: NA
CDR3 protein: CASSAGPGQDYEQYF
CDR3 DNA: TGCGCCAGCAGCGCCGGTCCGGGACAAGACTACGAGCAGTACTTC

clone size: once
V gene: TRBV2
J gene: TRBJ2-7
D gene: TRBD2
CDR3 protein: CASSDGTSDPYEQYF
CDR3 DNA: TGTGCCAGCAGTGACGGGACTAGCGACCCGTACGAGCAGTACTTC

clone size: NA
V gene: TRBV6-5
J gene: TRBJ2-7
D gene: NA
CDR3 protein: CASSPGDYEQYF
CDR3 DNA: TGTGCCAGCAGCCCAGGGGACTACGAGCAGTACTTC

clone size: NA
V gene: TRBV11-3
J gene: TRBJ2-1
D gene: TRBD2
CDR3 protein: CASSPPLAVSYNEQFF
CDR3 DNA: TGTGCCAGCAGCCCCCCGCTAGCGGTCTCCTACAATGAGCAGTTCTTC